This T cell receptor beta chain was sequenced in a study of blood T cell repertoires in COVID-19. About the study: Some COVID-19 samples were acute and others convalescent; all came from the United States, Italy and Spain.

This clone has more than one count but fewer than ten. The length of the CDR3 is 15 residues. The V gene lost 4 bases and the J gene lost 0 bases, with 10 bases spanning the gap. From germline, CDR1 is LGHDT and CDR2 YNNKEL (reference sequence). The table came from immunoSEQ multiplex PCR; TCRdb's copy has only in-frame clones and leaves some out. This sample has about 140,000 clones, with roughly 85% found just once. This chain connects TRBV3-1 (or the pseudogene TRBV3-2) to TRBJ1-5; D is possibly TRBD1 (5 bases). The TCR comes from a man in his sixties with acute or convalescent COVID-19. The specimen was peripheral blood. The CDR3 spells CASSPGQLSNQPQHF. The CDR3 DNA reads TGTGCCAGCAGCCCCGGACAACTTAGCAATCAGCCCCAGCATTTT.